Below, 29 T cell receptor beta chains from the same sample are listed, as sequenced in a study of blood T cells in healthy people across ages. A sample-barcoded 5' primer and a J-beta primer mix were used in a second PCR of roughly 7 to 11 cycles. TCRdb ran MiXCR on the 5' RACE reads and lists one entry per CDR3 protein. This sample has over 1,300,000 distinct CDR3 sequences; around 59% occur once, and the top ten carry 5% to 7%. The sample was blood. These receptor sequences come from a man between 18 and 35 years old in good health.

The V gene is TRBV21-1, the J gene TRBJ1-2; TRBD1, the table's D call, lacks a check against the DNA. TRBV21-1 is reported as a pseudogene. This CDR3 spans 16 amino acids. In DNA form, the CDR3 reads TGTGCCAGCAGCCCCCTCGGGGATTCGGAATACTATGGCTACACCTTC. Translated: CASSPLGDSEYYGYTF.

The CDR3 region has the DNA TGTGCCAGCGGTTCGGCTACTGGGAGCTCTGGGGCCAACGTCCTGACTTTC. It codes for CASGSATGSSGANVLTF. The V call is TRBV27, the J call TRBJ2-6, with D perhaps matching TRBD2 (5 bases). Germline CDR1 MNHEY, CDR2 SMNVEV (reference sequence). V lost 8 bases and J 0 bases, leaving 17 bases between the germline ends. The CDR3 runs 17 residues.

The chain employs TRBV11-2 and TRBJ2-2; tentative D call: TRBD2 (6 bases). The CDR3 consists of 14 residues. The germline V gene encodes CDR1 SGHAT and CDR2 FQNNGV. The germline V and J ends were trimmed by 4 bases and 5 bases, with 11 bases remaining between them. CDR3 nucleotides: TGTGCCAGCAGCTGGCGGGAAGGAACCGGGGAGCTGTTTTTT. Translating it yields CASSWREGTGELFF. Supplemented by reference TRBV11-2 and TRBJ2-2, the full variable domain reads EAGVAQSPRYKIIEKRQSVAFWCNPISGHATLYWYQQILGQGPKLLIQFQNNGVVDDSQLPKDRFSAERLKGVDSTLKIQPAKLEDSAVYLCASSWREGTGELFFGEGSRLTVL.

Here the CDR3 DNA reads TGTGCCAGCAGCATCAACAGGGGGCGTATGAGGGAGACCCAGTTCTTC. Amino acid sequence: CASSINRGRMRETQFF. V is TRBV4-2 and J is TRBJ2-1; 9 bases fit TRBD1. The CDR3 is made up of 16 amino acids. After removal of 5 bases from V and 13 bases from J, the junction contained 18 bases not matched to a gene. The germline V gene encodes CDR1 LGHNA and CDR2 YNFKEQ.

This clonotype showed up just once. Sequence at one end of the junction differs from germline and may be a read error. The V and J genes are TRBV7-2 and TRBJ2-1, with D uncertain. CDR1 and CDR2 from the germline V gene are SGHTA and FQGNSA. This CDR3 spans 13 amino acids. The CDR3 region is CASSSSSCNEQFF. The CDR3 DNA sequence: TGTGCCAGCAGCTCGAGCTCCTGCAATGAGCAGTTCTTC.

The chain carries TRBV29-1 and TRBJ1-2, with D perhaps TRBD1 (6 bases). This CDR3 has 12 residues. Looked up from germline, CDR1 is SQVTM and CDR2 is ANQGSEA. Trimming left V 6 bases short and J 2 bases short, with 10 bases between. The chain's CDR3 is CSVRQENYGYTF. The DNA for the CDR3 is TGCAGCGTGAGACAGGAAAACTATGGCTACACCTTC.

With regard to this clonotype: Its ends do not fully match the called genes, so a read error is possible. This chain joins TRBV4-2 and TRBJ2-7, with 11 bases identical to TRBD2. Germline lookup yields CDR1 LGHNA and CDR2 YNFKEQ. The CDR3 length is 16 residues. The CDR3 sequence: CASSQPLAGGWNEQYF. DNA for the CDR3: TGTGCCAGCAGCCAACCCTTAGCGGGAGGGTGGAATGAGCAGTATTTC.

The chain couples TRBV12-3 or TRBV12-4 to TRBJ2-3, with 8 bases matching TRBD2. The CDR3 spans 13 residues. V gave up 5 bases and J gave up 4 bases; unmatched junction bases: 2. The CDR3 bases are TGTGCCAGCAGTGTGACTAGCGCAGATACGCAGTATTTT. Protein: CASSVTSADTQYF.

This chain joins TRBV3-1 and TRBJ1-2; TRBD1 is a possible D gene (6 bases). Germline CDR1 reads LGHDT; CDR2 reads YNNKEL (reference sequence). The germline V and J ends were trimmed by 2 bases and 8 bases, with 18 bases remaining between them. This CDR3 contains 15 residues. The DNA for the CDR3 is TGTGCCAGCAGCCAACCGGGACATGGATCAGGGGGCTACACCTTC. Residues: CASSQPGHGSGGYTF.

This clonotype was detected once. The chain couples TRBV20-1 to TRBJ2-7, with 11 bases identical to TRBD1. There are 15 residues in the CDR3. Per the germline V gene, CDR1 is DFQATT and CDR2 is SNEGSKA (reference sequence). V was pared by 3 bases and J by 5 bases, with 9 bases of the junction left unmatched. The CDR3 is CSASNLGQGVNEQYF. As DNA, the CDR3 is TGCAGTGCTAGCAATTTGGGACAGGGGGTCAACGAGCAGTACTTC.

The genes are TRBV3-1 and TRBJ2-3; the D is unclear. The CDR3 sequence is 15 residues long. The V end lost 1 base, the J end lost 1 base, and 9 bases lay between the germline ends. Germline assignment: CDR1 LGHDT and CDR2 YNNKEL (reference sequence). CDR3 loop: CASSQATVGTDTQYF. The CDR3 DNA reads TGTGCCAGCAGCCAAGCCACCGTCGGCACAGATACGCAGTATTTT.

The genes are TRBV20-1 and TRBJ2-6; D may be TRBD2 (7 bases). The germline V and J ends were trimmed by 0 bases and 5 bases, with 14 bases remaining between them. This CDR3 has 16 amino acids. In germline, CDR1 is DFQATT, CDR2 SNEGSKA (reference sequence). The CDR3 region has the DNA TGCAGTGCTAGAGAGATGGGGAGGGGGTGGGCCAACGTCCTGACTTTC. Translating gives CSAREMGRGWANVLTF.

This clonotype came up many times. The chain combines TRBV7-2 with TRBJ1-6; no clear D. This CDR3 is 13 amino acids long. The germline V gene has CDR1 SGHTA and CDR2 FQGNSA. V dropped 2 bases and J dropped 7 bases, with 6 bases sitting between them. CDR3 region: CASSLWGNSPLHF. The CDR3 coding sequence is TGTGCCAGCAGCTTATGGGGAAATTCACCCCTCCACTTT.

This rearrangement joins TRBV4-3 to TRBJ2-1; tentatively, D is TRBD1 (5 bases). The CDR3 spans 15 residues. CDR1 and CDR2 from the germline V gene are LGHNA and YSLEER. Trimming left V 0 bases short and J 10 bases short, with 16 bases between. CDR3 sequence (DNA): TGCGCCAGCAGCCAAGAAGTAAGGCAGGGCAGGGAGCAGTTCTTC. Encoded protein: CASSQEVRQGREQFF.

The chain links TRBV6-2 or TRBV6-3 to TRBJ1-5, with a weak D call TRBD1 (6 bases). The CDR3 extends over 18 amino acids. Deletions cut 2 bases from V and 8 bases from J, with 25 bases between. Germline CDR1 reads MNHEY; CDR2 reads SVGEGT. CDR3 in amino acids: CASSYGLTVQGRYKPQHF. CDR3 coding DNA: TGTGCCAGCAGTTACGGGCTTACGGTTCAGGGGAGGTACAAGCCCCAGCATTTT.

V usage is TRBV13 and J usage is TRBJ1-1; D is unresolved. The germline gives CDR1 PRHDT, CDR2 FYEKMQ (reference sequence). Trimming cost V 6 bases and J 4 bases, with 9 bases left between them. The CDR3 runs 12 residues. The CDR3 loop is CASRQQLTEAFF. CDR3 DNA sequence: TGTGCCAGCAGGCAGCAGCTCACTGAAGCTTTCTTT.

This rearrangement joins TRBV27 to TRBJ2-2; D remains unclear. The CDR3 runs 14 residues. Looked up from germline, CDR1 is MNHEY and CDR2 is SMNVEV (reference sequence). V lost 3 bases, J lost 6 bases, and 11 bases lay in between. The CDR3 protein is CASSFTVIPGELFF. In DNA, the CDR3 is TGTGCCAGCAGTTTTACGGTCATCCCCGGGGAGCTGTTTTTT.

This clonotype showed up just a few times. This chain connects TRBV6-6 to TRBJ1-5, with TRBD1 as a possible D gene (5 bases). Trimming stripped 4 bases from V and 0 bases from J, with 10 bases between. The CDR3 has 15 amino acids. The germline gives CDR1 MNHNY, CDR2 SVGAGI (reference sequence). CDR3 DNA sequence: TGTGCCAGCAGTTTAGGGGATTATAGCAATCAGCCCCAGCATTTT. This encodes CASSLGDYSNQPQHF.

V gene TRBV15 combines with J gene TRBJ2-3, with D possibly matching TRBD2 (6 bases). Germline-derived CDR1 and CDR2 are LNHNV and YYDKDF (reference sequence). The germline V and J ends were trimmed by 0 bases and 3 bases, with 13 bases remaining between them. The CDR3 has 16 amino acids. The CDR3 DNA follows: TGTGCCACCAGCAGAGAGGGGACTCCACCTACAGATACGCAGTATTTT. Translated, it gives CATSREGTPPTDTQYF.

CDR3 nucleotide sequence: TGTGCCAGCAGTTACGCGACTAGCGGGGGCCGCACAGATACGCAGTATTTT. The encoded protein is CASSYATSGGRTDTQYF. This chain connects TRBV6-6 to TRBJ2-3; 12 bases are shared with TRBD2. Trimming cost V 2 bases and J 1 base; bases outside gene matches: 4. The CDR3 has 17 residues. CDR1 is MNHNY, CDR2 SVGAGI, per germline (reference sequence).

There are a few counts of this clonotype. J is TRBJ2-5 and V is TRBV4-1; D tentatively fits TRBD1 or TRBD2 (5 bases each). Germline V CDR1 and CDR2: MGHRA, YSYEKL. The CDR3 contains 15 residues. Trimming took off 3 bases at V and 4 bases at J, with 15 bases between the two ends. CDR3 protein: CASSHGTPVAETQYF. CDR3 DNA: TGCGCCAGCAGCCACGGGACCCCCGTGGCAGAGACCCAGTACTTC.

The count of this clonotype is one. The rearrangement uses TRBV29-1 and TRBJ2-4; D is perhaps TRBD1 (6 bases). The J call may be mistaken, given a closer DNA end match to TRBJ2-7. CDR3 length equals 15 residues. Germline V gene sequence: CDR1 SQVTM, CDR2 ANQGSEA. CDR3 bases: TGCAGCGTTGAACTGACAGGCTCATTAACCTACGAGCAGTACTTC. It is translated as CSVELTGSLTYEQYF.

This clonotype was found many times. The chain links TRBV29-1 to TRBJ1-1; the D is unclear. The CDR3 consists of 13 residues. Trimming took 4 bases from V and 0 from J, leaving 9 bases between them. CDR1 is SQVTM and CDR2 is ANQGSEA in the germline V gene. CDR3 sequence reads: CSVANRLNTEAFF. CDR3 coding DNA: TGCAGCGTTGCGAACAGACTGAACACTGAAGCTTTCTTT.

The chain combines TRBV12-3 or TRBV12-4 with TRBJ1-5, with a possible D match to TRBD1 (5 bases). V lost 6 bases and J 6 bases, leaving 12 bases between the germline ends. The CDR3 contains 13 residues. The DNA of the CDR3 is TGTGCCAGCAGGGGCCAGGGAGGTCAGCCCCAGCATTTT. It codes for CASRGQGGQPQHF.

The chain links TRBV20-1 to TRBJ2-7; D ambiguous. Between the trimmed V and J ends, which lost 3 bases and 6 bases, there was a span of 12 bases. The CDR3 is made up of 12 amino acids. Per the germline V gene, CDR1 is DFQATT and CDR2 is SNEGSKA (reference sequence). CDR3 loop: CSASEDPFEQYF. CDR3 in DNA: TGCAGTGCTAGCGAGGACCCTTTCGAGCAGTACTTC.

The chain combines TRBV5-1 with TRBJ1-2, with a possible D match to TRBD1 (6 bases). Germline V gene data show CDR1 as SGHRS and CDR2 as YFSETQ. The CDR3 has 14 amino acids. V gave up 4 bases and J gave up 5 bases, with 15 bases separating them. The CDR3, as DNA: TGCGCCAGCAGCGTCAACAGGGTTGGGTATGGCTACACCTTC. This gives the protein CASSVNRVGYGYTF.

This clonotype appeared once. This chain joins TRBV7-2 and TRBJ2-7, with TRBD1 matching over 7 bases. After removal of 5 bases from V and 8 bases from J, the junction contained 15 bases not matched to a gene. CDR1 is SGHTA, CDR2 FQGNSA, per germline. The CDR3 consists of 15 residues. CDR3 sequence (DNA): TGTGCCAGCAGCCTCTTAGGGGGACAGACCAAAAAGCAGTACTTC. Residues: CASSLLGGQTKKQYF.

The rearrangement uses TRBV29-1 and TRBJ1-1; D is uncertain. Trimming took off 7 bases at V and 4 bases at J, with 10 bases between the two ends. CDR3 length: 11 residues. In germline, CDR1 is SQVTM, CDR2 ANQGSEA. As DNA, the CDR3 is TGCAGCGCCTTAGAAGGCACTGAAGCTTTCTTT. Translated, it gives CSALEGTEAFF.

In DNA form, the CDR3 reads TGCGCCAGCAGCCAAGATCTGAGGCGGTCCTACGAGCAGTACTTC. Residues: CASSQDLRRSYEQYF. This chain joins TRBV4-3 and TRBJ2-7; D unclear. The V end was cut by 0 bases, the J end by 1 base, with 10 bases between. CDR1 is LGHNA and CDR2 is YSLEER in the germline V gene. The CDR3 totals 15 residues.